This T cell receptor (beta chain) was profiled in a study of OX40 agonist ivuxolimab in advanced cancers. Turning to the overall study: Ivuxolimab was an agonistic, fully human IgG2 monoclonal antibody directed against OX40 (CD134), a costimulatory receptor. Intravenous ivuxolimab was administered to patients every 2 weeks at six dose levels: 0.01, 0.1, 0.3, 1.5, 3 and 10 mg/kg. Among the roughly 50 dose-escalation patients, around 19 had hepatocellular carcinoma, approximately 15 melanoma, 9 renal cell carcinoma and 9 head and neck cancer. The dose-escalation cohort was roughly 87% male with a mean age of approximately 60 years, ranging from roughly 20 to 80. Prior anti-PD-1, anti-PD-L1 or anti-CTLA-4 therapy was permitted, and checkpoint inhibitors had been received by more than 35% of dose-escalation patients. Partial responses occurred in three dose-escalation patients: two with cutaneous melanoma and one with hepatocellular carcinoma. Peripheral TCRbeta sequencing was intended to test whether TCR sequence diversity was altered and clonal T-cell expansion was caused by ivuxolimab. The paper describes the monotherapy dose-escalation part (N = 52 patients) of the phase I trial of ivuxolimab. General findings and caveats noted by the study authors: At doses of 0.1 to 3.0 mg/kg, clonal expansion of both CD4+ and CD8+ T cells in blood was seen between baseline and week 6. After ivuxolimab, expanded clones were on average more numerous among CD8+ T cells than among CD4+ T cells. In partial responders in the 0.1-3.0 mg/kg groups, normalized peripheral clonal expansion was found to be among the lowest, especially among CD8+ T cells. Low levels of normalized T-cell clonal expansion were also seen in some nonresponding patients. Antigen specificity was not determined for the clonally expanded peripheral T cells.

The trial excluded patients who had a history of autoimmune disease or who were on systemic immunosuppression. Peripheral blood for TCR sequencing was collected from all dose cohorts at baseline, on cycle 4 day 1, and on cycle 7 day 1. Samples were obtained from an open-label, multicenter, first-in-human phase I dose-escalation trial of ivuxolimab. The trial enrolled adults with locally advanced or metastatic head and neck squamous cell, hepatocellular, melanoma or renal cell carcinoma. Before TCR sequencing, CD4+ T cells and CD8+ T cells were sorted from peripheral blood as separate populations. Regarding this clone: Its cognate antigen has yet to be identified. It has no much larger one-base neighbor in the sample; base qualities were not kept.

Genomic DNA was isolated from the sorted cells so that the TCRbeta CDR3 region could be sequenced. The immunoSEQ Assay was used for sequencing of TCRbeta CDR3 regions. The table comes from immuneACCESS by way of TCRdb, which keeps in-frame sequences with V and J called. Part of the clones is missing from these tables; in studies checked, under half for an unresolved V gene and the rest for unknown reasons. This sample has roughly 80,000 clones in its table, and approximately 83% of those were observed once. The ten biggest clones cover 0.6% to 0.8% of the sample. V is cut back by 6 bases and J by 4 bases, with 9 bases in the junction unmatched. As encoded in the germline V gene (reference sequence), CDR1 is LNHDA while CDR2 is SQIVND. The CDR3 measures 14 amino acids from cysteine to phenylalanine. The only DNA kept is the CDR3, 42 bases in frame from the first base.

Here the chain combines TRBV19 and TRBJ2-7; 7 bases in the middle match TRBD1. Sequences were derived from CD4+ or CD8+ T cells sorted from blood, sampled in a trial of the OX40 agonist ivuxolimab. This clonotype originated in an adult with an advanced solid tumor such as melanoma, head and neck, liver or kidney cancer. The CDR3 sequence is CASSSTGMRYEQYF. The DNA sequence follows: TGTGCCAGTAGCTCGACAGGGATGAGGTACGAGCAGTACTTC.